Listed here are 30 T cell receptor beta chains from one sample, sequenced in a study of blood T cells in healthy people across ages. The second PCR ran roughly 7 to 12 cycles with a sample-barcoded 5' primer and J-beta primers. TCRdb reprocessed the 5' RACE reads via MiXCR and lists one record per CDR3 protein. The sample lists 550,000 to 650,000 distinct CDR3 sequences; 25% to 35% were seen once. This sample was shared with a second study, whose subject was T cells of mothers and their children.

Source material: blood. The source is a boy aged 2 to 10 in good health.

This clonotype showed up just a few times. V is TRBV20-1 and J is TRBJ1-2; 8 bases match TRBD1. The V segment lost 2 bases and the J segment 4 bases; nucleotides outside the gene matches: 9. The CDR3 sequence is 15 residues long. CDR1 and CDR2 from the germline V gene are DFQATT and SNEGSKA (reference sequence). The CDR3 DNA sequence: TGCAGTGCTAGAAGGCGGGACAGGAGTTCCTATGGCTACACCTTC. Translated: CSARRRDRSSYGYTF.

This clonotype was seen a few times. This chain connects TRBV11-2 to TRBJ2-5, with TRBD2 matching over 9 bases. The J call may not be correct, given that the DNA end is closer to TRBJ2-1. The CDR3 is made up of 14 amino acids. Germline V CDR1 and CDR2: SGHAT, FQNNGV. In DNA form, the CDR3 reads TGTGCCAGCAGCCCCAAGCGGGGGGCCTATGAGCAGTTCTTC. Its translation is CASSPKRGAYEQFF.

CDR3 in DNA: TGTGCCAGTCGGATCGGAAGGGAGCAGTTCTTC. Translation gives CASRIGREQFF. This chain uses TRBV19 with TRBJ2-1; D ambiguous. The V gene's germline CDR1 is LNHDA and CDR2 SQIVND (reference sequence). The CDR3 has 11 residues. The V end lost 8 bases, the J end lost 10 bases, and 12 bases lay between the germline ends.

The CDR3 region has the DNA TGTGCCAGCGACCCAGGGCAGGGGAACACCGGGGAGCTGTTTTTT. Encoded protein: CASDPGQGNTGELFF. The chain has TRBV12-3 or TRBV12-4 and TRBJ2-2, with D possibly TRBD1 on 5 matching bases. Deletions cut 8 bases from V and 1 base from J, with 14 bases between. The CDR3 sequence is 15 residues long.

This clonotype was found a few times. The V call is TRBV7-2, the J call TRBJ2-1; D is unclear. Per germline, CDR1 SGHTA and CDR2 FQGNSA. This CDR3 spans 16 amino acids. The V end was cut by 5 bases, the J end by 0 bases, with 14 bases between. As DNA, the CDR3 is TGTGCCAGCAGCGTGACTCTAGTTGCCTCCTACAATGAGCAGTTCTTC. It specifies CASSVTLVASYNEQFF.

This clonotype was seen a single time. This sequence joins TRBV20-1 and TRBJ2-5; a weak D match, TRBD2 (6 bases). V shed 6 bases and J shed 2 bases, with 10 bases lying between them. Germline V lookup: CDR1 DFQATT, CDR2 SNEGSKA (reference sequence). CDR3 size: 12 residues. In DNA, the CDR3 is TGCAGTGCGCAGGAGGGACAAGAGACCCAGTACTTC. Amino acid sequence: CSAQEGQETQYF.

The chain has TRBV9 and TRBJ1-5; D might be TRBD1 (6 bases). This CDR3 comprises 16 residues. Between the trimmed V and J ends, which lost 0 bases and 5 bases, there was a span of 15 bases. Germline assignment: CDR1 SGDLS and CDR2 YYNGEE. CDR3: CASSVGWDTLYQPQHF. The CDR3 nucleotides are TGTGCCAGCAGCGTAGGTTGGGACACTCTTTATCAGCCCCAGCATTTT.

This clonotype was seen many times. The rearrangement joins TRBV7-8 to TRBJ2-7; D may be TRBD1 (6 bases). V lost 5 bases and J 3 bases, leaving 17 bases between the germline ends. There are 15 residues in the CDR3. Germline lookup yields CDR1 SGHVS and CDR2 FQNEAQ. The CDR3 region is CASSKHQGPSYEQYF. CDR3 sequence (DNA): TGTGCCAGCAGCAAACACCAGGGGCCCAGCTACGAGCAGTACTTC.

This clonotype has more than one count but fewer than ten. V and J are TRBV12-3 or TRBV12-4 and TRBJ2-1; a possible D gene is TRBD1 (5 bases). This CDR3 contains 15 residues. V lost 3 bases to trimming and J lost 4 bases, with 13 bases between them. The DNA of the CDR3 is TGTGCCAGCAGTTTGGTGGGGCCCTTGTACAATGAGCAGTTCTTC. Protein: CASSLVGPLYNEQFF.

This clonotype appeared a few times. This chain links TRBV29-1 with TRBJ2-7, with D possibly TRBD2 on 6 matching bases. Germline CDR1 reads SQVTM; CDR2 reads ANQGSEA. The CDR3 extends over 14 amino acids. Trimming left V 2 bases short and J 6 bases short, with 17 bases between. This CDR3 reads CSVETPGAWGEQYF. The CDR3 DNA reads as TGCAGCGTTGAAACTCCGGGAGCCTGGGGCGAGCAGTACTTC.

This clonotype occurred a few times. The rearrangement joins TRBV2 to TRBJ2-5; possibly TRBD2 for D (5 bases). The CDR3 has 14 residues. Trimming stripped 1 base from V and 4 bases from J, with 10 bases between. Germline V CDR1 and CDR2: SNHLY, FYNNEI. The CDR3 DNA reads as TGTGCCAGCAGTGAAGGGTCTAGCACAGAGACCCAGTACTTC. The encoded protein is CASSEGSSTETQYF. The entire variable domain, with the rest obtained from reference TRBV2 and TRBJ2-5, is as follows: EPEVTQTPSHQVTQMGQEVILRCVPISNHLYFYWYRQILGQKVEFLVSFYNNEISEKSEIFDDQFSVERPDGSNFTLKIRSTKLEDSAMYFCASSEGSSTETQYFGPGTRLLVL.

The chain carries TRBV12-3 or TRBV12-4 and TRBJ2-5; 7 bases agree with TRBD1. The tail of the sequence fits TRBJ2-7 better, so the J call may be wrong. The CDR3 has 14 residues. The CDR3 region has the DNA TGTGCCAGCAGCCTCGGGACAGTGCCCTACGAGCAGTACTTC. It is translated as CASSLGTVPYEQYF.

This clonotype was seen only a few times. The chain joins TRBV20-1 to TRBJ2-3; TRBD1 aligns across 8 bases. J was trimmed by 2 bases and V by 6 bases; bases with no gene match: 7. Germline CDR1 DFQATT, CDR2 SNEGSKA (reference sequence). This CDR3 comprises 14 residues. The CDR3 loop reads CSATTGEVTDTQYF. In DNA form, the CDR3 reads TGCAGTGCCACGACAGGGGAGGTCACAGATACGCAGTATTTT.

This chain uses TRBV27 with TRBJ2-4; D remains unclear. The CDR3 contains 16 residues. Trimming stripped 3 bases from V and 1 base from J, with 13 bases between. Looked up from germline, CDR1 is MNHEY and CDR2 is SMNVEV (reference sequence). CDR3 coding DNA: TGTGCCAGCAGTTTTCTTGCCCCCAGGGCCAAAAACATTCAGTACTTC. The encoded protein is CASSFLAPRAKNIQYF.

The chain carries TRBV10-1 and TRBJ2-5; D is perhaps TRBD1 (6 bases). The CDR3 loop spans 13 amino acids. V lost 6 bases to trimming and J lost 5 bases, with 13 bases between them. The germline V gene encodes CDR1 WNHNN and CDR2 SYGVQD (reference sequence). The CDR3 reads CASSPDRRETQYF. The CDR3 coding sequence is TGCGCCAGCAGCCCGGACAGACGGGAGACCCAGTACTTC.

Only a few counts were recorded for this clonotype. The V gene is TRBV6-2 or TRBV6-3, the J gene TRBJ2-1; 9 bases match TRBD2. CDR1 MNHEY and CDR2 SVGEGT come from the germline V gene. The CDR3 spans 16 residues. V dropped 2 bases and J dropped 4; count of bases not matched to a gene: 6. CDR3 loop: CASSYGLAGAYNEQFF. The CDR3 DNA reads TGTGCCAGCAGTTACGGATTAGCGGGGGCTTACAATGAGCAGTTCTTC.

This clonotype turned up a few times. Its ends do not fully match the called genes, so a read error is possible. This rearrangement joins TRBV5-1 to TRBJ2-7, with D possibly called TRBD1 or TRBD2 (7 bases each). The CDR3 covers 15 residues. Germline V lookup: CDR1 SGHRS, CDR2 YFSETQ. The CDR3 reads CASRRETQGDYGQYF. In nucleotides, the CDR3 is TGCGCCAGCCGGAGGGAGACGCAGGGGGACTACGGGCAGTACTTC.

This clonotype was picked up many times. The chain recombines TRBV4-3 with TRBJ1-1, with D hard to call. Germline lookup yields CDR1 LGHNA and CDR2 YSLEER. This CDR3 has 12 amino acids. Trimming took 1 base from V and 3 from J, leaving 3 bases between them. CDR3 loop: CASSQGDTEAFF. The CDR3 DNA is TGCGCCAGCAGCCAAGGGGACACTGAAGCTTTCTTT.

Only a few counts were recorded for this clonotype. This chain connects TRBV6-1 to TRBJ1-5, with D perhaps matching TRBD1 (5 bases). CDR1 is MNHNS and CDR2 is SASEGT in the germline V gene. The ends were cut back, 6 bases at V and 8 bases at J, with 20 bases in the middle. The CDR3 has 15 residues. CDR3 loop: CASSGRSGTEEPQHF. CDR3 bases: TGTGCCAGCAGCGGAAGGTCTGGGACCGAAGAGCCCCAGCATTTT.

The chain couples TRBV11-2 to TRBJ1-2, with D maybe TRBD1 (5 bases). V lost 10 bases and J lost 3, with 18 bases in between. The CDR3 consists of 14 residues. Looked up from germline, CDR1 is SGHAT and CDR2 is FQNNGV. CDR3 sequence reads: CATPGVYPHYGYTF. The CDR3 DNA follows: TGTGCCACCCCGGGGGTCTATCCACACTATGGCTACACCTTC.

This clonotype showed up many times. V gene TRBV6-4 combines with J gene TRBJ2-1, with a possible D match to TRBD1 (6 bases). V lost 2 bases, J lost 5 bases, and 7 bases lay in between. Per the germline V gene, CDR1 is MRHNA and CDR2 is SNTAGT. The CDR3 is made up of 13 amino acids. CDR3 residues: CASSDRDNNEQFF. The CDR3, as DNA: TGTGCCAGCAGTGACCGGGACAACAATGAGCAGTTCTTC.

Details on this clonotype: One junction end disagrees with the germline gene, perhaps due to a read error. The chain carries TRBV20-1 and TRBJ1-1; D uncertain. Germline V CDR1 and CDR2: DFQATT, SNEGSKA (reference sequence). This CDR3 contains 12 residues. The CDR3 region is CSANVLNTVAFF. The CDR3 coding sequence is TGCAGTGCTAACGTACTAAACACTGTAGCTTTCTTT.

CDR3 region: CASSYSLAGPNEQFF. The CDR3 region has the DNA TGTGCCAGCAGTTACTCTCTAGCGGGACCTAATGAGCAGTTCTTC. V gene TRBV6-6 combines with J gene TRBJ2-1, with 9 nucleotides matching TRBD2. CDR1 MNHNY and CDR2 SVGAGI come from the germline V gene (reference sequence). This CDR3 contains 15 residues. Trimming took 0 bases from V and 7 from J; bases not matched to a gene: 4.

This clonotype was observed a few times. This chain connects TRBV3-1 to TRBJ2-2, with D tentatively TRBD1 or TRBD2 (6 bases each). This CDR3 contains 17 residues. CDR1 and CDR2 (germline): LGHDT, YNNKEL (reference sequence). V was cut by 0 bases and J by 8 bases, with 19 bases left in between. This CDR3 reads CASSQDWSGAAKGELFF. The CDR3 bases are TGTGCCAGCAGCCAAGATTGGTCGGGGGCGGCAAAGGGGGAGCTGTTTTTT. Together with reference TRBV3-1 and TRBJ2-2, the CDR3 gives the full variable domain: DTAVSQTPKYLVTQMGNDKSIKCEQNLGHDTMYWYKQDSKKFLKIMFSYNNKELIINETVPNRFSPKSPDKAHLNLHINSLELGDSAVYFCASSQDWSGAAKGELFFGEGSRLTVL.

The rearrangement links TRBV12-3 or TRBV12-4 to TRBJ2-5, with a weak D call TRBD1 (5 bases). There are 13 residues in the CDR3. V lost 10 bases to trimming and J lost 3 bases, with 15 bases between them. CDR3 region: CANTLGVEETQYF. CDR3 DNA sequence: TGTGCCAACACCCTAGGGGTCGAAGAGACCCAGTACTTC.

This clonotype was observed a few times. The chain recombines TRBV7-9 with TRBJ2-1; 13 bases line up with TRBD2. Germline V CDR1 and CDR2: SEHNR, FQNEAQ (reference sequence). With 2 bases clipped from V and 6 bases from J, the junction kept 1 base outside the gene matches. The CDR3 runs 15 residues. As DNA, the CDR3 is TGTGCCAGCAGCTTATGGACTAGCGGGAGCAATGAGCAGTTCTTC. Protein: CASSLWTSGSNEQFF.

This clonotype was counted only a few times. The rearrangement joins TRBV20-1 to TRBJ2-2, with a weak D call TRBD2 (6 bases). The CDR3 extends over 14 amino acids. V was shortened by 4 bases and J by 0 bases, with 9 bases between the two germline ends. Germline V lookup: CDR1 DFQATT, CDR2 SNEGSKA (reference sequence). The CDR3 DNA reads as TGCAGTGCTATGGCGGGGTCGAACACCGGGGAGCTGTTTTTT. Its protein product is CSAMAGSNTGELFF.

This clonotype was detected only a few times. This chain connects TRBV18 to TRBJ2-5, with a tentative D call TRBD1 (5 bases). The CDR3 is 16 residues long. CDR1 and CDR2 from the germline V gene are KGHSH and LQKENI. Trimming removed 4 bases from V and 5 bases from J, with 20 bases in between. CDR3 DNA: TGTGCCAGCTCACAACCGAGGCAGGGTCGTTGGGAGACCCAGTACTTC. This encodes CASSQPRQGRWETQYF. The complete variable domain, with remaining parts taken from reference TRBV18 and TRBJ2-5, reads NAGVMQNPRHLVRRRGQEARLRCSPMKGHSHVYWYRQLPEEGLKFMVYLQKENIIDESGMPKERFSAEFPKEGPSILRIQQVVRGDSAAYFCASSQPRQGRWETQYFGPGTRLLVL.

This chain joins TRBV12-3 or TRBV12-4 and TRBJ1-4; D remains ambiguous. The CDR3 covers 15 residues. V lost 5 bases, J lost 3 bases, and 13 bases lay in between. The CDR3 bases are TGTGCCAGCAGTCCCGAGGGTTACGCTAATGAAAAACTGTTTTTT. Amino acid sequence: CASSPEGYANEKLFF.

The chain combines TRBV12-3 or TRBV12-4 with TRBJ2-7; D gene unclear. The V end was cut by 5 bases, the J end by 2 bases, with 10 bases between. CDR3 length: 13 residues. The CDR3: CASSPSLTYEQYF. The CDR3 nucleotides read TGTGCCAGCAGTCCTTCCCTAACCTACGAGCAGTACTTC.